The clone carrying this T cell receptor (beta chain) was found a few times. This record comes from a study of blood T cells in healthy people across ages. CDR3 length equals 14 residues. Germline assignment: CDR1 SNHLY and CDR2 FYNNEI. The V end was cut by 5 bases, the J end by 4 bases, with 15 bases between. Through a sample-barcoded 5' primer and a J-beta primer mix, a second PCR was run for about 6 to 12 cycles. The authors tagged each cDNA molecule using a template-switch adaptor with 12 random nucleotides. From the 5' RACE reads, TCRdb called clonotypes with MiXCR, one entry per CDR3 protein. Found here are approximately 800,000 distinct CDR3 sequences, around 25% of them singletons; the top ten hold under 4.5%. Another study also made use of these data, one on T cells of mothers and their children. From that second work: All extracted RNA went into cDNA synthesis, about 1.4 ug per 15 ul. Related mother-child pairs showed slightly, non-significantly higher overlap than unrelated pairs.

V usage is TRBV2 and J usage is TRBJ2-7; D tentatively fits TRBD1 or TRBD2 (5 bases each). This clonotype originated in a boy aged 10-17 years in good health. The sequenced sample was blood. CDR3 region: CASSQLGVIYEQYF. The CDR3 coding sequence is TGTGCCAGCAGTCAACTGGGGGTGATATACGAGCAGTACTTC.